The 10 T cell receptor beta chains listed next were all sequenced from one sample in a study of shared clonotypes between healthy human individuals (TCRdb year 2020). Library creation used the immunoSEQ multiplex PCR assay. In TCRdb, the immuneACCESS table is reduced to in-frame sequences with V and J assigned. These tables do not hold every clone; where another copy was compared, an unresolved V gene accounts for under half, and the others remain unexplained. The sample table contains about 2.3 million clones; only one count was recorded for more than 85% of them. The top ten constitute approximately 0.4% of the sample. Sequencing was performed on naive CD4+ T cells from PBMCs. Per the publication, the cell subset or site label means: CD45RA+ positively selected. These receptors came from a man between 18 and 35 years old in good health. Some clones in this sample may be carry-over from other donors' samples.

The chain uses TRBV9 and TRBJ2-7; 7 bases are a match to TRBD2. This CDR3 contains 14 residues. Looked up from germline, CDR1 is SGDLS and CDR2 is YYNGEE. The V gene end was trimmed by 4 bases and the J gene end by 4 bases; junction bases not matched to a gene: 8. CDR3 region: CASSLEMGGYEQYF. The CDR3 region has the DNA TGTGCCAGCAGCTTGGAGATGGGGGGGTACGAGCAGTACTTC.

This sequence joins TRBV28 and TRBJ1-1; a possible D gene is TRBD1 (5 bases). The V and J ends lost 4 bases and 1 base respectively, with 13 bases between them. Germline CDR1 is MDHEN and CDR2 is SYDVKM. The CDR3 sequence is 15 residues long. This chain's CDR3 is CASSSIGEPNTEAFF. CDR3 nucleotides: TGTGCCAGCAGTTCAATAGGGGAGCCGAACACTGAAGCTTTCTTT. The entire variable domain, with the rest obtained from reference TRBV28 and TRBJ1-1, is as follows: DVKVTQSSRYLVKRTGEKVFLECVQDMDHENMFWYRQDPGLGLRLIYFSYDVKMKEKGDIPEGYSVSREKKERFSLILESASTNQTSMYLCASSSIGEPNTEAFFGQGTRLTVV.

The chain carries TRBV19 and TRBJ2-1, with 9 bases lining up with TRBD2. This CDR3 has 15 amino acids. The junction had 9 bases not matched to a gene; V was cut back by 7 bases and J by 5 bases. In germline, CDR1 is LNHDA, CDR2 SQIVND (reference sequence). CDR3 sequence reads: CASMGTSGPHNEQFF. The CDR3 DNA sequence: TGTGCCAGTATGGGAACTAGCGGGCCACACAATGAGCAGTTCTTC.

The CDR3 DNA reads as TGTGCCAGCCGACCCGACGGGACAGGCCCCGAATCCGAGCAGTACTTC. Residues: CASRPDGTGPESEQYF. The rearrangement joins TRBV27 to TRBJ2-7; TRBD1 matches 8 bases. CDR1 is MNHEY, CDR2 SMNVEV, per germline (reference sequence). J was trimmed by 6 bases and V by 8 bases; bases with no gene match: 18. The CDR3 totals 16 residues.

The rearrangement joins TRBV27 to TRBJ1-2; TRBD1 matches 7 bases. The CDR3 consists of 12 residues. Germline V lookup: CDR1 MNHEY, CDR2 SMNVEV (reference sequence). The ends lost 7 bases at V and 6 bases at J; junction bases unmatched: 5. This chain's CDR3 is CASTRDRDGYTF. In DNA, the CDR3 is TGTGCCAGCACAAGAGACAGGGATGGCTACACCTTC.

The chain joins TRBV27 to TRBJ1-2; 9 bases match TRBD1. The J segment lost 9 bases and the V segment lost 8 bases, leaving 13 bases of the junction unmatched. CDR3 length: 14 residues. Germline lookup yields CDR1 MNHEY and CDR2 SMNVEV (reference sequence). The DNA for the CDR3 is TGTGCCAGCCGATCCGGGACAGGGTGGGTTAGCTACACCTTC. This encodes CASRSGTGWVSYTF.

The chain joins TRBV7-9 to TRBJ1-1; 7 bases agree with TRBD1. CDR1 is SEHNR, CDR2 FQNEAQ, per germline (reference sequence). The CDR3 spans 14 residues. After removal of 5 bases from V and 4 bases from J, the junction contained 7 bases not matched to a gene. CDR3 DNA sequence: TGTGCCAGCAGCCGCACAGGGGTGGGCACTGAAGCTTTCTTT. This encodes CASSRTGVGTEAFF.

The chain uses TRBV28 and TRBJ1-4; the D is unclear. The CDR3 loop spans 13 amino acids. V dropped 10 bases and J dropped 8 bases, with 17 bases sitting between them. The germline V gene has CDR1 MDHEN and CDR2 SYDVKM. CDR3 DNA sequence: TGTGCCACCCGACCGCCGGGAATGGAAAAACTGTTTTTT. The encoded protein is CATRPPGMEKLFF. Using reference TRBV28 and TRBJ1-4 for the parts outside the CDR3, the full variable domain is DVKVTQSSRYLVKRTGEKVFLECVQDMDHENMFWYRQDPGLGLRLIYFSYDVKMKEKGDIPEGYSVSREKKERFSLILESASTNQTSMYLCATRPPGMEKLFFGSGTQLSVL.

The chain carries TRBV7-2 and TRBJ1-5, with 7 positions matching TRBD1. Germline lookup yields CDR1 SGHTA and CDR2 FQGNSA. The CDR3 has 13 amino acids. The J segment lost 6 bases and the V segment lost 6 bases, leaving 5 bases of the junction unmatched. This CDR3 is CASSDRVGQPQHF. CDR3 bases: TGTGCCAGCAGTGACAGGGTTGGTCAGCCCCAGCATTTT.

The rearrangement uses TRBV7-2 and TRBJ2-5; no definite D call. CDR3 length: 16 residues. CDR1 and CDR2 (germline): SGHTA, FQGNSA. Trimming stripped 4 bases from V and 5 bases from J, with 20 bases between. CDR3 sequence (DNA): TGTGCCAGCAGCTCGACCCTCAACCCATTTAGGGAGACCCAGTACTTC. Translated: CASSSTLNPFRETQYF.